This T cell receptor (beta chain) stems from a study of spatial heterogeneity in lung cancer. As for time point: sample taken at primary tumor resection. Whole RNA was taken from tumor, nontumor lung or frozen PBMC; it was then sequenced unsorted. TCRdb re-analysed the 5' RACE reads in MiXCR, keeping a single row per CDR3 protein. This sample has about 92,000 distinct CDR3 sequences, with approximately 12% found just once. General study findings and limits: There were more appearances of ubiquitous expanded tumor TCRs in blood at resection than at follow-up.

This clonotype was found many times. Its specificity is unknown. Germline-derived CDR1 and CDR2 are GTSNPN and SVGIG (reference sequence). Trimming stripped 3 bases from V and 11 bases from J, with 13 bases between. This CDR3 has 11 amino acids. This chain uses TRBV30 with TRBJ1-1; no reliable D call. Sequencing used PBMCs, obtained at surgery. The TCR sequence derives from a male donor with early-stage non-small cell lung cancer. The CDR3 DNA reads TGTGCCTGGAGGGCCGGCGGTATGGCTTTCTTT. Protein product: CAWRAGGMAFF.